These 18 T cell receptor beta chains were sequenced from one sample in a study of Ad26.COV2.S vaccination and SARS-CoV-2 variants (TCRdb year 2021). The treatment or condition tag for this specimen amounts to: over 15 received Ad26.COV2.S at low or high dose, single or two shots; about five received placebo; per-sample allocation not given. For vaccine and placebo recipients, the sequenced repertoires came from samples collected on day 63 after the first injection. Receptors were amplified or captured by the immunoSEQ multiplex PCR assay. TCRdb carries this immuneACCESS record with in-frame sequences only. Its versions omit some clonotypes, under half of them owing to an unresolved V gene in the studies checked, with the rest unexplained. This sample has 380,000 or so clones in its table, and 80% to 90% of those were observed once. Of the sample, around 11% is held by the ten largest clones. The source material was peripheral blood, sampled in a trial of Ad26.COV2.S vaccine versus placebo. These TCRs come from a person between 18 and 65 years old who received the Ad26.COV2.S COVID-19 vaccine or a placebo.

The V and J genes are TRBV30 and TRBJ1-4; 11 positions match TRBD1. This CDR3 is built from 14 residues. The germline CDR1 and CDR2 sequences are GTSNPN and SVGIG (reference sequence). The J segment lost 10 bases and the V segment lost 5 bases, leaving 9 bases of the junction unmatched. CDR3 DNA sequence: TGTGCCTGGGGAGGACAGGGGGCTTTTGGAAAACTGTTTTTT. It translates to CAWGGQGAFGKLFF.

The J gene is TRBJ2-1, the V gene TRBV7-9, with 16 bases aligning to TRBD2. CDR1 SEHNR and CDR2 FQNEAQ come from the germline V gene (reference sequence). This CDR3 is built from 15 residues. V lost 4 bases to trimming and J lost 8 bases; unmatched junction nucleotides: 2. The CDR3 region is CASSWGLAGGDEQFF. The CDR3 bases are TGTGCCAGCAGCTGGGGACTAGCGGGAGGGGATGAGCAGTTCTTC.

The chain combines TRBV7-2 with TRBJ2-7; a possible D gene is TRBD2 (5 bases). The CDR3 loop spans 14 amino acids. The ends were cut back, 4 bases at V and 4 bases at J, with 14 bases in the middle. Germline V gene lookup returns CDR1 SGHTA and CDR2 FQGNSA. CDR3 nucleotides: TGTGCCAGCAGCTCGAGAGCGGACCAGTACGAGCAGTACTTC. Amino acid sequence: CASSSRADQYEQYF.

The chain combines TRBV19 with TRBJ1-5; 10 bases fit TRBD1. Germline trimming cut 6 bases from V and 1 base from J; bases unmatched to any gene: 6. The germline V gene has CDR1 LNHDA and CDR2 SQIVND (reference sequence). CDR3 length: 16 amino acids. CDR3 coding DNA: TGTGCCAGTAGCGACCGGGGACAGGGGAGCAATCAGCCCCAGCATTTT. It specifies CASSDRGQGSNQPQHF.

The gene calls are TRBV28 and TRBJ2-1; 8 positions agree with TRBD2. CDR1 and CDR2 (germline): MDHEN, SYDVKM. CDR3 size: 15 residues. V shed 4 bases, J shed 8 bases, and the junction held 10 bases outside the gene matches. The CDR3 sequence: CASSSTPGLGHEQFF. As DNA, the CDR3 is TGTGCCAGCAGTTCCACTCCGGGACTAGGGCATGAGCAGTTCTTC. The full variable domain, completed using reference TRBV28 and TRBJ2-1, is DVKVTQSSRYLVKRTGEKVFLECVQDMDHENMFWYRQDPGLGLRLIYFSYDVKMKEKGDIPEGYSVSREKKERFSLILESASTNQTSMYLCASSSTPGLGHEQFFGPGTRLTVL.

The V and J genes are TRBV29-1 and TRBJ1-5; tentative D call: TRBD1 (5 bases). V was pared by 6 bases and J by 3 bases, with 15 bases between. The CDR3 runs 14 residues. The germline V gene has CDR1 SQVTM and CDR2 ANQGSEA. Written as DNA, the CDR3 is TGCAGCGTGGGGGGGAGTGGGGCCAATCAGCCCCAGCATTTT. Translating it yields CSVGGSGANQPQHF.

The chain uses TRBV4-2 and TRBJ1-4, with D perhaps matching TRBD1 (6 bases). CDR3 length: 17 residues. The V gene lost 2 bases and the J gene lost 7 bases, with 20 bases spanning the gap. CDR1 LGHNA and CDR2 YNFKEQ come from the germline V gene. This CDR3 reads CASSQLDLGGEGEKLFF. The CDR3, as DNA: TGTGCCAGCAGCCAACTTGACTTAGGGGGGGAAGGTGAAAAACTGTTTTTT.

DNA of the CDR3: TGTGCCAGCAGCGCGAACAGGGTTTTCTCTGGAAACACCATATATTTT. Its translation: CASSANRVFSGNTIYF. The chain joins TRBV9 to TRBJ1-3; possible D gene TRBD1, 6 bases. Germline V CDR1 and CDR2: SGDLS, YYNGEE. CDR3 length equals 16 residues. Trimming took off 3 bases at V and 0 bases at J, with 13 bases between the two ends.

Here the CDR3 reads CAWNNLMGVGEKLFF. The CDR3 region has the DNA TGTGCCTGGAATAACTTAATGGGGGTCGGGGAAAAACTGTTTTTT. The chain combines TRBV30 with TRBJ1-4; possibly TRBD1 for D (5 bases). The V and J ends lost 4 bases and 8 bases respectively, with 20 bases between them. The CDR3 is 15 amino acids. The V gene's germline CDR1 is GTSNPN and CDR2 SVGIG (reference sequence).

This clone was seen a single time. This chain joins TRBV4-2 and TRBJ2-5, with 8 bases matching TRBD2. Germline CDR1 and CDR2: LGHNA and YNFKEQ. CDR3 length: 16 amino acids. J was trimmed by 4 bases and V by 4 bases; bases with no gene match: 11. The CDR3 coding sequence is TGTGCCAGCAGCCCCGCGGGGGCGGGGGGTTCAGAGACCCAGTACTTC. Residues: CASSPAGAGGSETQYF.

The chain recombines TRBV11-2 with TRBJ1-1; a weak D match, TRBD1 (5 bases). Trimming pared 3 bases from V and 4 bases from J, leaving 15 bases between. The CDR3 spans 15 residues. The germline gives CDR1 SGHAT, CDR2 FQNNGV. The CDR3 DNA is TGTGCCAGCAGCTTCGATTTGGGGCTGGGCACTGAAGCTTTCTTT. Its protein product is CASSFDLGLGTEAFF.

The chain combines TRBV28 with TRBJ1-2; maybe TRBD1 (5 bases). The CDR3 has 15 residues. V lost 6 bases and J 4 bases, leaving 18 bases between the germline ends. The germline V gene encodes CDR1 MDHEN and CDR2 SYDVKM. The CDR3 nucleotides are TGTGCCAGCAGCCCTATCCGGGGGGGACTCTATGGCTACACCTTC. Protein product: CASSPIRGGLYGYTF.

The V call is TRBV7-2, the J call TRBJ1-1; TRBD1 is a possible D gene (5 bases). This CDR3 has 15 amino acids. Looked up from germline, CDR1 is SGHTA and CDR2 is FQGNSA. V was shortened by 3 bases and J by 3 bases, with 14 bases between the two germline ends. CDR3 sequence (DNA): TGTGCCAGCAGCTTGCAACAGGTTCGGGACACTGAAGCTTTCTTT. It is translated as CASSLQQVRDTEAFF.

The chain joins TRBV27 to TRBJ1-1, with D perhaps matching TRBD1 (5 bases). V lost 4 bases and J 0 bases, leaving 9 bases between the germline ends. This CDR3 contains 14 residues. In germline, CDR1 is MNHEY, CDR2 SMNVEV (reference sequence). The CDR3 here is CASSWAGMNTEAFF. Here the CDR3 DNA reads TGTGCCAGCAGTTGGGCAGGGATGAACACTGAAGCTTTCTTT.

The V and J genes are TRBV4-2 and TRBJ2-1, with 11 bases aligning to TRBD2. V shed 2 bases and J 7 bases; nucleotides not matched to a gene: 7. The CDR3 runs 16 residues. Germline V lookup: CDR1 LGHNA, CDR2 YNFKEQ. CDR3 DNA sequence: TGTGCCAGCAGCCAACAAACTAGCGGGAGTCGGAATGAGCAGTTCTTC. Translation gives CASSQQTSGSRNEQFF.

This chain joins TRBV6-1 and TRBJ2-5; 11 bases agree with TRBD2. There are 18 residues in the CDR3. Germline V gene data show CDR1 as MNHNS and CDR2 as SASEGT. V shed 0 bases, J shed 5 bases, and the junction held 11 bases outside the gene matches. The CDR3 reads CASSEAIAGGPEQETQYF. The CDR3 DNA is TGTGCCAGCAGTGAAGCCATAGCGGGAGGGCCGGAACAGGAGACCCAGTACTTC.

This clone came up a few times. The chain joins TRBV5-4 to TRBJ2-5; TRBD1 matches 9 bases. The CDR3 has 15 residues. Germline lookup yields CDR1 SGHNT and CDR2 YYREEE (reference sequence). The V gene end was trimmed by 3 bases and the J gene end by 2 bases; junction bases not matched to a gene: 5. This chain's CDR3 is CASSSGTGRQETQYF. For the CDR3, the DNA is TGTGCCAGCAGCTCAGGGACAGGGCGGCAAGAGACCCAGTACTTC.

The rearrangement links TRBV27 to TRBJ2-5, with D unresolved. Germline CDR1 and CDR2: MNHEY and SMNVEV (reference sequence). The CDR3 spans 14 residues. The ends were cut back, 5 bases at V and 0 bases at J, with 10 bases in the middle. The CDR3 reads CASSPTWYQETQYF. CDR3 in DNA: TGTGCCAGCAGTCCTACTTGGTACCAAGAGACCCAGTACTTC.